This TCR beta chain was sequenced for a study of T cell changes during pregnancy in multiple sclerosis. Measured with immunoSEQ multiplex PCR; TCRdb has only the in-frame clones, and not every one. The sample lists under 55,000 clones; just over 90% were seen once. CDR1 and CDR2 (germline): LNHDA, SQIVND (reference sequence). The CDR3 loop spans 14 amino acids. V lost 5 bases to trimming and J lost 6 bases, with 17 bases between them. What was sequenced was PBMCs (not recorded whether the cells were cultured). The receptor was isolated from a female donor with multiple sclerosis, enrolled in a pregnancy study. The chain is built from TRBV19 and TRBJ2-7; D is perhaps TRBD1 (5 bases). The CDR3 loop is CASSPQGARTEQYF. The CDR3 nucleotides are TGTGCCAGTAGTCCTCAAGGGGCTCGAACCGAGCAGTACTTC.